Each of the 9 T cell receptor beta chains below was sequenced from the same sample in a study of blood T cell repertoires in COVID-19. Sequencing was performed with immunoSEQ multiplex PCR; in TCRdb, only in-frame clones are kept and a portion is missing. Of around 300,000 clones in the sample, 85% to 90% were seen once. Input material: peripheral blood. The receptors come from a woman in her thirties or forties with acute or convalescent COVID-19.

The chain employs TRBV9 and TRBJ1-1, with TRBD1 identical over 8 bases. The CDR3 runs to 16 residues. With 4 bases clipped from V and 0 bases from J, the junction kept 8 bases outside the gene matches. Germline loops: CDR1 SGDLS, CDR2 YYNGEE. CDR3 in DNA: TGTGCCAGCAGCCCTCCGACAGGGGTTATGAACACTGAAGCTTTCTTT. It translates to CASSPPTGVMNTEAFF.

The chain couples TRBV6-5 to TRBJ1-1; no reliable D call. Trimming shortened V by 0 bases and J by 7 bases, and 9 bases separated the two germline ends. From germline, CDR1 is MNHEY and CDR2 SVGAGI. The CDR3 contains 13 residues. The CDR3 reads CASSYSRGSEAFF. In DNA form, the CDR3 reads TGTGCCAGCAGTTACTCCAGAGGCAGTGAAGCTTTCTTT.

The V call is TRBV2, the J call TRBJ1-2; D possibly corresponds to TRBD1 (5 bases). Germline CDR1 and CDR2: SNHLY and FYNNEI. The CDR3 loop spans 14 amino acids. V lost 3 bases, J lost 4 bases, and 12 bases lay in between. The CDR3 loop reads CASSDSTGVYGYTF. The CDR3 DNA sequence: TGTGCCAGCAGTGACAGCACAGGCGTCTATGGCTACACCTTC.

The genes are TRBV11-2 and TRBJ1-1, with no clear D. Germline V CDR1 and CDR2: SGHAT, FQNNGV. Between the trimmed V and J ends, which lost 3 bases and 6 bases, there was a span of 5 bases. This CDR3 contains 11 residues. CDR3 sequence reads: CASSFGAEAFF. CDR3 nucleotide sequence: TGTGCCAGCAGCTTCGGGGCTGAAGCTTTCTTT.

CDR3 sequence: CASSYSIPSGGRRDTQYF. The CDR3 coding sequence is TGTGCCAGCAGTTATTCAATCCCTAGCGGGGGGCGGAGGGATACGCAGTATTTT. The V gene is TRBV5-6, the J gene TRBJ2-3; 11 bases align to TRBD2. Germline V lookup: CDR1 SGHDT, CDR2 YYEEEE. The CDR3 spans 18 residues. With V trimmed by 5 bases and J by 6 bases, 17 bases remained unmatched.

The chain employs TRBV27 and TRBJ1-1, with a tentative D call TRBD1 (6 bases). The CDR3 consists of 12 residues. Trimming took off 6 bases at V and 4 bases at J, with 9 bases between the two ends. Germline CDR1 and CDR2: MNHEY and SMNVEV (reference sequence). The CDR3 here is CASRQGSTEAFF. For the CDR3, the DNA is TGTGCCAGCAGACAGGGATCCACTGAAGCTTTCTTT.

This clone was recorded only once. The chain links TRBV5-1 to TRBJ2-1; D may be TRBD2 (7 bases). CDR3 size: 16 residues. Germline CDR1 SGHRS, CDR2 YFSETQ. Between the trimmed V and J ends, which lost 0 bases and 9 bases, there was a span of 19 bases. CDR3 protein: CASSLAGGAQLGEQFF. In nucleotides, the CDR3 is TGCGCCAGCAGCTTGGCGGGGGGCGCGCAGTTGGGTGAGCAGTTCTTC.

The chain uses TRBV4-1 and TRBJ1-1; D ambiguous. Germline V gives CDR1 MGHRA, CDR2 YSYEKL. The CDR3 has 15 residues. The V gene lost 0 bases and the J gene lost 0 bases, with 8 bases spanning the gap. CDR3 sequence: CASSQDENMNTEAFF. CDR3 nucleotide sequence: TGCGCCAGCAGCCAAGATGAGAATATGAACACTGAAGCTTTCTTT.

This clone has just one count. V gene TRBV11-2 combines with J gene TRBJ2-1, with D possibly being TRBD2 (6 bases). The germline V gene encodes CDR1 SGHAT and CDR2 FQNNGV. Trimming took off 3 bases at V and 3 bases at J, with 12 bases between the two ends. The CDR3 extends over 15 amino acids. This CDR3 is CASSFPGLHYNEQFF. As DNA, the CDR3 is TGTGCCAGCAGCTTCCCGGGACTCCACTACAATGAGCAGTTCTTC.